Listed here are 14 T cell receptor beta chains from one sample, sequenced in a study of response to subunit inactivated influenza vaccine. TCRdb re-called the RT-PCR reads with MiXCR, one entry per CDR3 protein. The sample contains roughly 500,000 distinct CDR3 sequences, approximately 22% of which appear only once. This sample was shared with a second study, whose subject was T cells expressing NK-cell markers. From that report: As the method of synthesis, 5'RACE template switching with UMIs yielded TCR beta cDNA.

The input for sequencing was CD4+ T cells sorted from PBMCs, taken 11 to 12 days after vaccination. The receptors originated from a man aged 45-65 years who received an inactivated influenza vaccine.

This clonotype was seen a handful of times. This chain uses TRBV29-1 with TRBJ2-3; D uncertain. Germline CDR1 reads SQVTM; CDR2 reads ANQGSEA. V was clipped by 4 bases and J by 2 bases, with 7 bases between them. The CDR3 is 12 residues long. CDR3 loop: CSVGAFTDTQYF. In DNA form, the CDR3 reads TGCAGCGTTGGGGCCTTCACAGATACGCAGTATTTT.

J is TRBJ2-1 and V is TRBV5-6, with D maybe TRBD2 (6 bases). From germline, CDR1 is SGHDT and CDR2 YYEEEE. Trimming shortened V by 3 bases and J by 4 bases, and 14 bases separated the two germline ends. The CDR3 totals 15 residues. This chain's CDR3 is CASSSGWGGYNEQFF. In nucleotides, the CDR3 is TGTGCCAGCAGCTCGGGGTGGGGAGGTTACAATGAGCAGTTCTTC.

This clonotype appeared a single time. This chain joins TRBV6-2 or TRBV6-3 and TRBJ1-2; 7 nucleotides match TRBD1. In germline, CDR1 is MNHEY, CDR2 SVGEGT. This CDR3 spans 15 amino acids. V dropped 6 bases and J dropped 7; count of bases not matched to a gene: 14. CDR3 DNA sequence: TGTGCCAGCAGGCAACCAACGCGACAGGGAGCTGGCTACACCTTC. Protein sequence: CASRQPTRQGAGYTF.

The chain uses TRBV6-2 or TRBV6-3 and TRBJ2-4; D may match TRBD1 or TRBD2 (6 bases each). V lost 2 bases to trimming and J lost 0 bases, with 23 bases between them. The CDR3 spans 20 residues. Germline loops: CDR1 MNHEY, CDR2 SVGEGT. CDR3: CASSYRVRGASPSAKNIQYF. The CDR3 nucleotides are TGTGCCAGCAGTTACAGAGTTAGGGGGGCCTCCCCGTCAGCCAAAAACATTCAGTACTTC.

A word on this clonotype: Sequence at one end of the junction differs from germline and may be a read error. The chain is built from TRBV20-1 and TRBJ1-4; D gene ambiguous. CDR1 is DFQATT, CDR2 SNEGSKA, per germline (reference sequence). This CDR3 is 12 amino acids long. The CDR3 nucleotides are TGCAGTGCTGGAGATGGAGCCGCAAAACTGTTTTTT. As protein: CSAGDGAAKLFF.

V usage is TRBV10-3 and J usage is TRBJ1-5, with D hard to call. The CDR3 is 15 residues long. The germline CDR1 and CDR2 sequences are ENHRY and SYGVKD. Trimming removed 0 bases from V and 0 bases from J, with 6 bases in between. Here the CDR3 DNA reads TGTGCCATCAGTGAGTCGGTAGTTAGCAATCAGCCCCAGCATTTT. It yields the protein CAISESVVSNQPQHF.

The rearrangement uses TRBV13 and TRBJ2-4, with a weak D call TRBD2 (6 bases). V gave up 5 bases and J gave up 2 bases, with 10 bases separating them. CDR3 length equals 14 residues. The V gene's germline CDR1 is PRHDT and CDR2 FYEKMQ (reference sequence). This CDR3 reads CASSPRESKNIQYF. In nucleotides, the CDR3 is TGTGCCAGCAGCCCCCGGGAGTCCAAAAACATTCAGTACTTC. The full variable domain, its missing parts supplied by reference TRBV13 and TRBJ2-4, is AAGVIQSPRHLIKEKRETATLKCYPIPRHDTVYWYQQGPGQDPQFLISFYEKMQSDKGSIPDRFSAQQFSDYHSELNMSSLELGDSALYFCASSPRESKNIQYFGAGTRLSVL.

The chain carries TRBV28 and TRBJ2-1; D gene uncertain. V gave up 11 bases and J gave up 1 base, with 18 bases separating them. The germline gives CDR1 MDHEN, CDR2 SYDVKM. The CDR3 totals 15 residues. The CDR3 is CAAWPAVRSYNEQFF. CDR3 DNA sequence: TGTGCCGCATGGCCGGCGGTCCGTTCCTACAATGAGCAGTTCTTC. The variable domain in full, with the rest retrieved from reference TRBV28 and TRBJ2-1, is DVKVTQSSRYLVKRTGEKVFLECVQDMDHENMFWYRQDPGLGLRLIYFSYDVKMKEKGDIPEGYSVSREKKERFSLILESASTNQTSMYLCAAWPAVRSYNEQFFGPGTRLTVL.

CDR3 sequence reads: CASSTGPPYGYTF. CDR3 nucleotides: TGTGCCAGCAGTACCGGGCCTCCCTATGGCTACACCTTC. The chain carries TRBV12-3 or TRBV12-4 and TRBJ1-2; D is unclear. The CDR3 is 13 amino acids. The V gene lost 5 bases and the J gene lost 4 bases, with 11 bases spanning the gap.

CDR3 loop: CASSYTSGTGNLGRTYEQYF. The DNA for the CDR3 is TGTGCCAGCAGTTACACCTCCGGGACAGGAAACCTCGGGCGTACCTACGAGCAGTACTTC. The rearrangement links TRBV6-2 or TRBV6-3 to TRBJ2-7; 8 bases map to TRBD1. CDR3 size: 20 residues. Germline lookup yields CDR1 MNHEY and CDR2 SVGEGT. With 2 bases clipped from V and 2 bases from J, the junction kept 20 bases outside the gene matches.

The sample holds a few counts of this clonotype. The rearrangement joins TRBV20-1 to TRBJ2-1; 10 bases agree with TRBD2. This CDR3 region has 16 residues. Losses at the gene ends were 3 bases for V and 12 bases for J; bases not matched to a gene: 17. Germline assignment: CDR1 DFQATT and CDR2 SNEGSKA (reference sequence). The CDR3 reads CSARPVLAGAFSVQFF. The CDR3 DNA reads TGCAGTGCTAGGCCCGTCCTAGCGGGAGCATTTTCGGTGCAGTTCTTC.

This clonotype was detected many times. This chain connects TRBV12-3 or TRBV12-4 to TRBJ2-7; the match to TRBD1 covers 8 bases. The ends lost 6 bases at V and 1 base at J; junction bases unmatched: 2. The CDR3 runs 13 residues. The CDR3 protein is CASSWTGSYEQYF. The CDR3 nucleotides read TGTGCCAGCAGCTGGACAGGGTCCTACGAGCAGTACTTC.

This clonotype was counted between two and nine times. CDR3 amino acids: CASSYDRVYGELFF. CDR3 DNA: TGTGCCAGCAGTTACGACAGGGTTTACGGGGAGCTGTTTTTT. This chain uses TRBV6-5 with TRBJ2-2; 7 bases fit TRBD1. This CDR3 is built from 14 residues. Losses at the gene ends were 2 bases for V and 7 bases for J; bases not matched to a gene: 4. Germline V CDR1 and CDR2: MNHEY, SVGAGI.

In this sample, this clonotype turned up a few times. The chain uses TRBV4-3 and TRBJ1-6; no clear D gene. V dropped 1 base and J dropped 9 bases, with 10 bases sitting between them. Germline loops: CDR1 LGHNA, CDR2 YSLEER. The CDR3 sequence is 14 residues long. The CDR3, as DNA: TGCGCCAGCAGCCAAGCGGGGTTACGTTCACCCCTCCACTTT. It specifies CASSQAGLRSPLHF.